The present entry profiles one TCR beta chain with its context. The antigen remains undetermined. Looked up from germline, CDR1 is SGHTA and CDR2 is FQGTGA. CDR3 length: 19 amino acids. Trimming stripped 0 bases from V and 0 bases from J, with 19 bases between. This entry comes from a study of T-cell reconstitution after alpha-beta-depleted transplantation in children. Study-level points and caveats: The origin of alpha-beta T cells about two months after transplant was reportedly several hundred expanded graft clones. Among T cells one year after transplant, newly produced cells accounted for most counts and diversity.

During its preparation, the TCRbeta library received unique molecular identifiers. MiXCR, applied by TCRdb to the PCR reads, yields one record per CDR3 protein. The table lists some 200,000 distinct CDR3 sequences, 6.3% of them singletons, with 4.5% to 5.5% in the top ten. The receptor's source is a girl under three years old with combined immunodeficiency, due to receive a stem cell transplant. The specimen comprised PBMCs, sampled before TCRalphabeta/CD19-depleted stem cell transplant. The genes are TRBV7-3 and TRBJ2-3; D is perhaps TRBD2 (5 bases). CDR3 sequence reads: CASSLTFIKRQTSTDTQYF. Here the CDR3 DNA reads TGTGCCAGCAGCTTAACGTTTATTAAGCGGCAGACTAGCACAGATACGCAGTATTTT. Looking up the rest from reference TRBV7-3 and TRBJ2-3 gives the full variable domain: GAGVSQTPSNKVTEKGKYVELRCDPISGHTALYWYRQSLGQGPEFLIYFQGTGAADDSGLPNDRFFAVRPEGSVSTLKIQRTERGDSAVYLCASSLTFIKRQTSTDTQYFGPGTRLTVL.